Following are 10 T cell receptor beta chains from one sample sequenced in a study of T cell repertoires in cytomegalovirus infection (dated by TCRdb to the late 2010s). The sample's treatment or condition label, decoded: in vitro stimulation with specific CMV peptide epitopes to enrich CMV-specific T cells. No antigen is known for these receptors. Data came from an Illumina HiSeq 1500. TCRdb applied fastp at Q25 and MiXCR to the public reads, then kept only in-frame beta chains. Duplicate CDR3 protein sequences are folded into a single record with the most common DNA and genes. In all, the sample holds a few hundred thousand distinct CDR3 sequences, and approximately 32% of those were seen once. The biggest ten clones account for approximately 20% of the sample. The sample in question was cultured PBMCs, obtained from culture after CMV antigen stimulation. All receptors come from a human donor in good health (CMV status not recorded). Some clones in this sample may be carry-over from other donors' samples.

V is TRBV24-1 and J is TRBJ2-1; 9 bases line up with TRBD2. V gave up 4 bases and J gave up 0 bases; unmatched junction bases: 6. There are 17 residues in the CDR3. Germline loops: CDR1 KGHDR, CDR2 SFDVKD. This chain's CDR3 is CATSDRVAGVSYNEQFF. In nucleotides, the CDR3 is TGTGCCACCAGTGACCGCGTAGCGGGAGTCTCCTACAATGAGCAGTTCTTC.

This clonotype was counted at least ten times. The rearrangement links TRBV7-8 to TRBJ2-1, with 15 bases aligning to TRBD2. Germline trimming cut 3 bases from V and 14 bases from J; bases unmatched to any gene: 8. Germline-derived CDR1 and CDR2 are SGHVS and FQNEAQ. The CDR3 extends over 15 amino acids. Written as DNA, the CDR3 is TGTGCCAGCAGCTTCAGGACTAGCGGGAGGGCCGGTGAGTTCTTC. It translates to CASSFRTSGRAGEFF. The full variable domain, with the rest looked up from reference TRBV7-8 and TRBJ2-1, is GAGVSQSPRYKVAKRGQDVALRCDPISGHVSLFWYQQALGQGPEFLTYFQNEAQLDKSGLPSDRFFAERPEGSVSTLKIQRTQQEDSAVYLCASSFRTSGRAGEFFGPGTRLTVL.

In its sample, this clonotype was seen once. The V and J genes are TRBV6-5 and TRBJ2-3, with D hard to call. In germline, CDR1 is MNHEY, CDR2 SVGAGI. With 6 bases removed from V and 0 bases from J, the gap between germline ends came to 10 bases. The CDR3 length is 14 residues. CDR3 amino acids: CASSPDHSTDTQYF. The CDR3 DNA is TGTGCCAGCAGCCCCGACCACAGCACAGATACGCAGTATTTT.

In this sample, this clonotype turned up a few times. This chain uses TRBV7-2 with TRBJ2-7; 7 bases agree with TRBD2. V lost 1 base and J lost 7; bases outside the gene matches: 10. The CDR3 loop spans 15 amino acids. Germline lookup yields CDR1 SGHTA and CDR2 FQGNSA. CDR3 nucleotides: TGTGCCAGCAGCTTAGATGGGGGAGGGCCGGAGGAGCAGTACTTC. It specifies CASSLDGGGPEEQYF.

V is TRBV19 and J is TRBJ1-1; TRBD1 agrees at 8 bases. Germline V gene lookup returns CDR1 LNHDA and CDR2 SQIVND (reference sequence). The CDR3 consists of 15 residues. V was pared by 6 bases and J by 4 bases, with 10 bases of the junction left unmatched. CDR3 sequence reads: CASRDRASAATEAFF. The DNA for the CDR3 is TGTGCCAGTAGGGACAGGGCCTCTGCTGCCACTGAAGCTTTCTTT.

V gene TRBV12-3 or TRBV12-4 combines with J gene TRBJ1-3; D perhaps matches TRBD1 (6 bases). Trimming left V 6 bases short and J 2 bases short, with 14 bases between. The CDR3 covers 15 residues. The CDR3 protein is CASSSMGAAGNTIYF. The CDR3 region has the DNA TGTGCCAGCAGCTCTATGGGGGCGGCTGGAAACACCATATATTTT.

This clonotype has only a few counts. The chain employs TRBV28 and TRBJ2-7, with 10 bases fitting TRBD1. The CDR3 length is 15 residues. Germline V CDR1 and CDR2: MDHEN, SYDVKM. Trimming removed 6 bases from V and 0 bases from J; junction bases left unmatched: 5. CDR3 loop: CASRGGQGPSYEQYF. The CDR3 nucleotides read TGTGCCAGCAGGGGGGGACAGGGGCCCTCCTACGAGCAGTACTTC.

This clonotype was detected only a few times. The V gene is TRBV28, the J gene TRBJ2-1; TRBD1 might be the D (5 bases). Germline assignment: CDR1 MDHEN and CDR2 SYDVKM. V was cut by 2 bases and J by 4 bases, with 12 bases left in between. This CDR3 has 15 residues. The CDR3 region is CASSLMAGPYNEQFF. CDR3 DNA sequence: TGTGCCAGCAGTTTAATGGCAGGGCCTTACAATGAGCAGTTCTTC.

This clonotype was seen more than once but under ten times. The chain uses TRBV7-9 and TRBJ2-5; 7 nucleotides line up with TRBD2. Germline trimming cut 5 bases from V and 5 bases from J; bases unmatched to any gene: 14. Looked up from germline, CDR1 is SEHNR and CDR2 is FQNEAQ (reference sequence). This CDR3 is built from 16 residues. CDR3 sequence: CASSPSLRERTETQYF. In DNA form, the CDR3 reads TGTGCCAGCAGCCCATCGCTGCGGGAGAGGACTGAGACCCAGTACTTC.

The chain employs TRBV5-1 and TRBJ2-3; TRBD2 agrees at 7 bases. The J segment lost 4 bases and the V segment lost 4 bases, leaving 9 bases of the junction unmatched. CDR1 is SGHRS, CDR2 YFSETQ, per germline. CDR3 length: 15 amino acids. DNA of the CDR3: TGCGCCAGCAGCCCCGGACTAGTTCCCCCAGATACGCAGTATTTT. Translated: CASSPGLVPPDTQYF.